A single TCR beta chain is shown here with its context. Its antigen is as yet unknown. The data originate from a study of T cell therapy after organ transplantation. The ends were cut back, 0 bases at V and 7 bases at J, with 16 bases in the middle. The V gene's germline CDR1 is LGHNA and CDR2 YSLEER. The CDR3 totals 15 residues. Only in-frame clones appear in the TCRdb table, and some are missing; sequencing was by immunoSEQ multiplex PCR. The profile shows roughly 48,000 clones, 94% of them singletons. The sample here was CD8+ T cells from blood, taken before autologous CMV-specific T cell therapy. The genes are TRBV4-3 and TRBJ2-7, with D possibly being TRBD1 (5 bases). The clonotype was recovered from a human patient who had received a solid organ transplant and had CMV disease. The CDR3, as DNA: TGCGCCAGCAGCCAAGATGGCGGACACCCCGGGGAGCAGTACTTC. As protein: CASSQDGGHPGEQYF.